The 5 T cell receptor beta chains presented below share a single source sample, sequenced in a study of CD8 T cells in Susac syndrome. RNA in amounts of roughly 0.5 to 1 ug was reverse transcribed with random hexamers. TCRdb passed the immunoSEQ multiplex PCR reads through MiXCR, listing each CDR3 protein once. Found here are about 120,000 distinct CDR3 sequences, roughly 94% of them singletons; the top ten hold about 0.098%. Sequencing was done on a sample of CD4+ T cells from PBMCs. The receptors originated from a human donor in good health.

The chain is built from TRBV12-3 or TRBV12-4 and TRBJ2-7; 9 bases line up with TRBD1. After removal of 3 bases from V and 6 bases from J, the junction contained 6 bases not matched to a gene. The CDR3 sequence is 14 residues long. The CDR3, as DNA: TGTGCCAGCAGTTTCGGGACAGGGAATAGCGAGCAGTACTTC. Amino acids: CASSFGTGNSEQYF.

The rearrangement links TRBV5-1 to TRBJ2-2; 11 nucleotides align to TRBD2. The CDR3 extends over 17 amino acids. After removal of 4 bases from V and 1 base from J, the junction contained 6 bases not matched to a gene. Germline CDR1 SGHRS, CDR2 YFSETQ. CDR3 in DNA: TGCGCCAGCAGCCCGGCGGGACTAGCGGTGAACACCGGGGAGCTGTTTTTT. Encoded protein: CASSPAGLAVNTGELFF. Complete variable domain (other parts from reference TRBV5-1 and TRBJ2-2): KAGVTQTPRYLIKTRGQQVTLSCSPISGHRSVSWYQQTPGQGLQFLFEYFSETQRNKGNFPGRFSGRQFSNSRSEMNVSTLELGDSALYLCASSPAGLAVNTGELFFGEGSRLTVL.

J is TRBJ1-1 and V is TRBV3-1, with D unclear. Germline V gives CDR1 LGHDT, CDR2 YNNKEL (reference sequence). V was pared by 0 bases and J by 2 bases, with 4 bases between. CDR3 length: 13 amino acids. The CDR3 DNA reads TGTGCCAGCAGCCAAGAGAGCAACACTGAAGCTTTCTTT. Protein: CASSQESNTEAFF.

This clonotype has a single count. The chain combines TRBV6-5 with TRBJ1-1; D is undetermined. CDR3 size: 14 residues. Germline V gene sequence: CDR1 MNHEY, CDR2 SVGAGI. Trimming left V 2 bases short and J 6 bases short, with 13 bases between. Here the CDR3 reads CASSYGGRSAEAFF. DNA of the CDR3: TGTGCCAGCAGTTACGGAGGGAGGAGCGCTGAAGCTTTCTTT.

The gene calls are TRBV20-1 and TRBJ2-1; D not resolved. This CDR3 has 12 residues. The germline CDR1 and CDR2 sequences are DFQATT and SNEGSKA (reference sequence). V was trimmed by 0 bases and J by 5 bases, leaving 5 bases between them. CDR3 DNA: TGCAGTGCTAGAGATTTGGACAATGAGCAGTTCTTC. Protein product: CSARDLDNEQFF.